This T cell receptor (beta chain) was found in a study of T cells in Graves' hyperthyroidism and ophthalmopathy. Study-wide results and caveats: From stable hyperthyroidism, ophthalmopathy was separated by a 13 V-J model.

As regards this clonotype: The target antigen is unknown.

In patients aged 18 to 65, hyperthyroidism was newly diagnosed, with duration under 2 months. There were TCR beta CDR3 regions amplified from RNA transcripts. The HTBI primer set drove a first-round RT-PCR of the TCR CDR3. MiXCR, run by TCRdb on the multiplex PCR reads, gives a single entry per CDR3 protein. The sample yields around 540,000 distinct CDR3 sequences, under 60% seen once. The CDR3 covers 17 residues. Germline CDR1 KGHDR, CDR2 SFDVKD. J lost 5 bases, V lost 4 bases, and 8 bases had no gene match. Sequencing input: peripheral blood or thyroid tissue (not recorded which). The receptor was isolated from a woman younger than 30 with Graves' hyperthyroidism. V usage is TRBV24-1 and J usage is TRBJ2-2; 11 nucleotides align to TRBD2. This CDR3 is CATSDNSGRAGTGELFF. CDR3 in DNA: TGTGCCACCAGTGACAATAGCGGGAGGGCCGGGACCGGGGAGCTGTTTTTT.